This T cell receptor beta chain is from a study of T cell repertoires in cytomegalovirus infection. Overall study: In public TCR beta signatures, there were indications of both CMV infection and matching HLA type.

Germline V CDR1 and CDR2: MDHEN, SYDVKM. The CDR3 runs 14 residues. V lost 6 bases and J lost 5, with 16 bases in between. Note on this clonotype: Its antigen is undetermined.

TCRdb called the reads again in MiXCR, with one record for every CDR3 protein. Of about 890,000 distinct CDR3 sequences listed, around a third were seen once; the top ten hold over 11%. The J gene is TRBJ2-5, the V gene TRBV28; possible D gene TRBD1, 5 bases. The sequence was obtained from a human donor in good health (CMV status not recorded). Some clones in this sample may be carry-over from other donors' samples. Source: cultured CD8+ T cells from PBMCs, taken from culture after CMV antigen stimulation. CDR3 amino acids: CASRFKGPAETQYF. CDR3 sequence (DNA): TGTGCCAGCAGGTTCAAGGGGCCGGCGGAGACCCAGTACTTC.